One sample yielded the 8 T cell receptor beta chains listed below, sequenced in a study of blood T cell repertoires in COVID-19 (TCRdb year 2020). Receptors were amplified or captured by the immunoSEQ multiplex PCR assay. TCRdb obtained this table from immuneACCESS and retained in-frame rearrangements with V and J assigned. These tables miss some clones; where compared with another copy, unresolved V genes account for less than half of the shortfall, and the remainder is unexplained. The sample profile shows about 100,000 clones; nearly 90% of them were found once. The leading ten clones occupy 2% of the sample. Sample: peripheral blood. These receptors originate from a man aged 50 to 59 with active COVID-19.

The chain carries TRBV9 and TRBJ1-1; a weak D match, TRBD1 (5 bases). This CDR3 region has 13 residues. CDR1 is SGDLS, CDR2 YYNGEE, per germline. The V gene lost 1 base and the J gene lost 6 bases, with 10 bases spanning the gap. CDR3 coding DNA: TGTGCCAGCAGCGTATTATGGGGCTCTGAAGCTTTCTTT. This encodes CASSVLWGSEAFF.

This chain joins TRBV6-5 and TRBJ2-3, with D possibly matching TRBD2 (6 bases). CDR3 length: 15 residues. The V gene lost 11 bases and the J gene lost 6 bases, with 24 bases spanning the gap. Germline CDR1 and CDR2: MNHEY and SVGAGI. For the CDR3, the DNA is TGTGCCCCACGGGGGACGTGTGCCCTAGAGGATACGCAGTATTTT. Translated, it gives CAPRGTCALEDTQYF.

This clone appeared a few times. This CDR3 reads CASSSVTSGANEQFF. CDR3 DNA sequence: TGCGCCAGCAGCTCCGTGACTAGCGGGGCCAATGAGCAGTTCTTC. The chain recombines TRBV5-1 with TRBJ2-1, with TRBD2 identical over 11 bases. Germline loops: CDR1 SGHRS, CDR2 YFSETQ. V was clipped by 3 bases and J by 6 bases; unmatched bases: 5. The CDR3 covers 15 residues.

In DNA, the CDR3 is TGTGCCAGCAGCTTAGTGGAGGATAGCGGGGGGCCCCCAGATACGCAGTATTTT. It yields the protein CASSLVEDSGGPPDTQYF. The V and J genes are TRBV7-2 and TRBJ2-3; 10 positions match TRBD2. In germline, CDR1 is SGHTA, CDR2 FQGNSA. The V and J ends lost 1 base and 4 bases, in that order; junction bases with no gene match: 11. This CDR3 has 18 residues.

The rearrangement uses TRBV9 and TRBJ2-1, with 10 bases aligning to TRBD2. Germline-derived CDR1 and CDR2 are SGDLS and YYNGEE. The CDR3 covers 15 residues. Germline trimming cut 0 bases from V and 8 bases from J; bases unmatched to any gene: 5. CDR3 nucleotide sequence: TGTGCCAGCAGCGTAGGTAGCGGGGGGCTTTATGAGCAGTTCTTC. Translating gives CASSVGSGGLYEQFF. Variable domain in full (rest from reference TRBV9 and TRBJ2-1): DSGVTQTPKHLITATGQRVTLRCSPRSGDLSVYWYQQSLDQGLQFLIQYYNGEERAKGNILERFSAQQFPDLHSELNLSSLELGDSALYFCASSVGSGGLYEQFFGPGTRLTVL.

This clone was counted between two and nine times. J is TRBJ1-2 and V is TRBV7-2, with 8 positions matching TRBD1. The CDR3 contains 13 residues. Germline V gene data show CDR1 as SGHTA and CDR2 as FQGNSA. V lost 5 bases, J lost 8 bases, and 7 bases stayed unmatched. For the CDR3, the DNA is TGTGCCAGCAGCCCAGGACAGGGAGGCGGCTACACCTTC. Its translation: CASSPGQGGGYTF.

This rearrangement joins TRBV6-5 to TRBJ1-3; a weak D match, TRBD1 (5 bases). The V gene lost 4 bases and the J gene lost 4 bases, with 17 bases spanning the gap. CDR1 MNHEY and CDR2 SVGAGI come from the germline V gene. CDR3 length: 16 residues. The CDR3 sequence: CASSSKQAGRGNTIYF. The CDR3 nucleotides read TGTGCCAGCAGTTCGAAGCAGGCAGGGCGAGGAAACACCATATATTTT.

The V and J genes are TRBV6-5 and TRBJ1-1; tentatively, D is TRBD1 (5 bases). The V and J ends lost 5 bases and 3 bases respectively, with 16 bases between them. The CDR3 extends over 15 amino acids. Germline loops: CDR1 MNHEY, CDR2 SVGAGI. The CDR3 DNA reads TGTGCCAGCAGTCGGCAATGGGGAGGGGACACTGAAGCTTTCTTT. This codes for CASSRQWGGDTEAFF.